One and the same sample provided the 24 T cell receptor beta chains below, sequenced in a study of cytomegalovirus exposure and HLA in healthy donors. 13 Jbeta primers and 60 Vbeta primers were used for the PCR. TCRdb's table, derived via immunoSEQ multiplex PCR, lists solely in-frame clones and lacks some. The sample includes about 170,000 clones, around 85% of them seen just once. The sequencing sample was made of PBMCs. The receptors here all came from a male donor in good health and CMV-seronegative.

This clone was counted once. The CDR3 here is CASSLGGRNTEAFF. For the CDR3, the DNA is TGTGCCAGCAGCCTAGGGGGCCGGAACACTGAAGCTTTCTTT. The rearrangement uses TRBV7-8 and TRBJ1-1, with 7 bases lining up with TRBD1. The CDR3 sequence is 14 residues long. J was trimmed by 1 base and V by 5 bases; bases with no gene match: 4. From germline, CDR1 is SGHVS and CDR2 FQNEAQ.

The chain recombines TRBV15 with TRBJ1-2; D possibly corresponds to TRBD1 (5 bases). The V and J ends lost 1 base and 5 bases respectively, with 17 bases between them. The CDR3 covers 16 residues. Germline V gene data show CDR1 as LNHNV and CDR2 as YYDKDF (reference sequence). In nucleotides, the CDR3 is TGTGCCACCAGCAGAGGGGGGGATCGGGAGGTGTATGGCTACACCTTC. This gives the protein CATSRGGDREVYGYTF.

The sample holds a few counts of this clone. The chain is built from TRBV7-6 and TRBJ2-6, with 12 nucleotides matching TRBD2. CDR1 and CDR2 (germline): SGHVS, FNYEAQ. The CDR3 has 19 residues. Trimming removed 4 bases from V and 1 base from J; junction bases left unmatched: 8. The CDR3 DNA reads as TGTGCCAGCAGCTCCCGACTAGCGGGGGCGTCATCTGGGGCCAACGTCCTGACTTTC. It translates to CASSSRLAGASSGANVLTF.

On this clone itself: A read error may account for a junction end that differs from germline. The chain recombines TRBV11-2 with TRBJ1-1, with a weak D call TRBD1 (6 bases). The CDR3 consists of 11 residues. Germline CDR1 is SGHAT and CDR2 is FQNNGV. CDR3 residues: CASSMGAVRLF. The CDR3 DNA reads as TGTGCCAGCAGTATGGGGGCGGTGAGGCTCTTT.

The chain combines TRBV11-3 with TRBJ2-3; D is unresolved. Germline lookup yields CDR1 SGHNT and CDR2 YENEEA. Trimming cost V 2 bases and J 1 base, with 7 bases left between them. The length of the CDR3 is 14 residues. CDR3 residues: CASSLFLGTDTQYF. DNA of the CDR3: TGTGCCAGCAGCTTATTTCTTGGCACAGATACGCAGTATTTT.

The chain is built from TRBV10-2 and TRBJ2-1; D possibly corresponds to TRBD1 (7 bases). Germline values: CDR1 WSHSY, CDR2 SAAADI. CDR3 length: 18 residues. The V end was cut by 7 bases, the J end by 0 bases, with 22 bases between. The CDR3 region has the DNA TGCGCCAGCATTGGGGGGACAGCGGACACCAGCTCCTACAATGAGCAGTTCTTC. Translated: CASIGGTADTSSYNEQFF.

V usage is TRBV9 and J usage is TRBJ1-1, with D perhaps TRBD1 (6 bases). The V gene lost 3 bases and the J gene lost 4 bases, with 19 bases spanning the gap. Germline assignment: CDR1 SGDLS and CDR2 YYNGEE. This CDR3 spans 16 amino acids. CDR3 loop: CASSAPRGGLGTEAFF. CDR3 coding DNA: TGTGCCAGCAGCGCCCCACGCGGGGGGCTGGGCACTGAAGCTTTCTTT.

This clone has a single count. The J gene is TRBJ1-2, the V gene TRBV27, with D tentatively TRBD1 (5 bases). The V end was cut by 6 bases, the J end by 8 bases, with 22 bases between. There are 15 residues in the CDR3. Per germline, CDR1 MNHEY and CDR2 SMNVEV (reference sequence). The CDR3 nucleotides read TGTGCCAGCAGCCGAAAGTTAGGCAGGGAGGACGGCTACACCTTC. Translating it yields CASSRKLGREDGYTF.

The DNA for the CDR3 is TGTGCCATCAGTGAGTCTGTCAGGGGTAGCGAAAAACTGTTTTTT. Its protein product is CAISESVRGSEKLFF. The V and J genes are TRBV10-3 and TRBJ1-4; tentatively, D is TRBD1 (6 bases). The CDR3 covers 15 residues. The germline V gene has CDR1 ENHRY and CDR2 SYGVKD. V lost 0 bases, J lost 8 bases, and 13 bases lay in between.

The J gene is TRBJ2-7, the V gene TRBV25-1, with D perhaps matching TRBD1 (6 bases). Germline V gives CDR1 MGHDK, CDR2 SYGVNS. The ends were cut back, 6 bases at V and 3 bases at J, with 12 bases in the middle. The CDR3 loop spans 13 amino acids. The CDR3 here is CASRRGTSYEQYF. The CDR3 bases are TGTGCCAGCAGGAGGGGGACGAGCTACGAGCAGTACTTC.

This chain connects TRBV19 to TRBJ1-6, with a tentative D call TRBD1 (5 bases). Germline V gene lookup returns CDR1 LNHDA and CDR2 SQIVND (reference sequence). V lost 4 bases, J lost 5 bases, and 18 bases lay in between. This CDR3 is built from 17 residues. CDR3 DNA sequence: TGTGCCAGTAGTACCGACAGAATCCTCACCCATAATTCACCCCTCCACTTT. It specifies CASSTDRILTHNSPLHF.

The chain couples TRBV30 to TRBJ2-7, with D tentatively TRBD1 (6 bases). The CDR3 length is 13 residues. Germline CDR1 and CDR2: GTSNPN and SVGIG (reference sequence). Trimming cost V 2 bases and J 3 bases, with 11 bases left between them. The CDR3 region is CAWSTDRNYEQYF. In DNA, the CDR3 is TGTGCCTGGAGTACCGACAGGAACTACGAGCAGTACTTC. The full variable domain, in which reference TRBV30 and TRBJ2-7 provide the parts outside the CDR3, is SQTIHQWPATLVQPVGSPLSLECTVEGTSNPNLYWYRQAAGRGLQLLFYSVGIGQISSEVPQNLSASRPQDRQFILSSKKLLLSDSGFYLCAWSTDRNYEQYFGPGTRLTVT.

This sequence joins TRBV2 and TRBJ1-1, with D possibly TRBD1 on 5 matching bases. The CDR3 runs to 10 residues. Germline loops: CDR1 SNHLY, CDR2 FYNNEI. V was pared by 6 bases and J by 7 bases, with 6 bases between. The chain's CDR3 is CASRGHEAFF. The CDR3 bases are TGTGCCAGCAGGGGGCATGAAGCTTTCTTT.

This rearrangement joins TRBV7-8 to TRBJ1-4, with D possibly TRBD1 on 5 matching bases. The germline V gene encodes CDR1 SGHVS and CDR2 FQNEAQ. V lost 6 bases and J 5 bases, leaving 13 bases between the germline ends. The CDR3 runs 14 residues. DNA for the CDR3: TGTGCCAGCAGGCCCGGGGGGTCGAATGAAAAACTGTTTTTT. Protein: CASRPGGSNEKLFF.

The chain couples TRBV19 to TRBJ2-1, with TRBD1 matching 7 bases. The length of the CDR3 is 15 residues. Germline CDR1 is LNHDA and CDR2 is SQIVND (reference sequence). V shed 4 bases and J 8 bases; nucleotides not matched to a gene: 11. In DNA, the CDR3 is TGTGCCAGTAGTACCAGACAGGGCGTCGTACATGAGCAGTTCTTC. Its protein product is CASSTRQGVVHEQFF.

The chain combines TRBV12-5 with TRBJ2-6, with D perhaps matching TRBD1 (6 bases). The CDR3 extends over 15 amino acids. Germline V CDR1 and CDR2: LGHNT, FRNRAP. V dropped 6 bases and J dropped 7 bases, with 16 bases sitting between them. The CDR3 is CASGSTGLFANVLTF. The CDR3 nucleotides read TGTGCTAGTGGGTCAACAGGGCTCTTTGCCAACGTCCTGACTTTC. The full variable domain, with the rest looked up from reference TRBV12-5 and TRBJ2-6, is DARVTQTPRHKVTEMGQEVTMRCQPILGHNTVFWYRQTMMQGLELLAYFRNRAPLDDSGMPKDRFSAEMPDATLATLKIQPSEPRDSAVYFCASGSTGLFANVLTFGAGSRLTVL.

This CDR3 is CASSQGLQGSSGANVLTF. DNA for the CDR3: TGCGCCAGCAGCCAAGGGTTACAGGGTAGTTCTGGGGCCAACGTCCTGACTTTC. The rearrangement links TRBV4-1 to TRBJ2-6; D perhaps matches TRBD1 (6 bases). Germline CDR1 reads MGHRA; CDR2 reads YSYEKL. The CDR3 extends over 18 amino acids. Trimming took 1 base from V and 1 from J, leaving 14 bases between them.

This clone was seen only once. This chain connects TRBV30 to TRBJ1-3; D is undetermined. CDR3 size: 13 residues. Germline V CDR1 and CDR2: GTSNPN, SVGIG (reference sequence). The V end was cut by 4 bases, the J end by 0 bases, with 7 bases between. The CDR3 DNA sequence: TGTGCCTGGACCCTGGCCTCTGGAAACACCATATATTTT. It codes for CAWTLASGNTIYF. Together with reference TRBV30 and TRBJ1-3, the CDR3 gives the full variable domain: SQTIHQWPATLVQPVGSPLSLECTVEGTSNPNLYWYRQAAGRGLQLLFYSVGIGQISSEVPQNLSASRPQDRQFILSSKKLLLSDSGFYLCAWTLASGNTIYFGEGSWLTVV.

The chain employs TRBV4-3 and TRBJ1-1; D remains ambiguous. CDR3 length: 13 residues. Per the germline V gene, CDR1 is LGHNA and CDR2 is YSLEER. Trimming took 0 bases from V and 11 from J, leaving 13 bases between them. The CDR3 sequence is CASSQDAGREAFF. The CDR3 DNA reads TGCGCCAGCAGCCAAGATGCGGGCAGAGAGGCTTTCTTT.

J is TRBJ1-1 and V is TRBV19, with D possibly matching TRBD1 (6 bases). In germline, CDR1 is LNHDA, CDR2 SQIVND (reference sequence). Trimming took 1 base from V and 3 from J, leaving 18 bases between them. The length of the CDR3 is 17 residues. The CDR3 DNA sequence: TGTGCCAGTAGTATAGGCCCCGGGGGGGCGCCCCACACTGAAGCTTTCTTT. It is translated as CASSIGPGGAPHTEAFF.

The gene calls are TRBV10-3 and TRBJ1-4, with TRBD1 identical over 8 bases. In germline, CDR1 is ENHRY, CDR2 SYGVKD. Losses at the gene ends were 11 bases for V and 8 bases for J; bases not matched to a gene: 10. This CDR3 has 13 amino acids. CDR3 sequence reads: CAVSQGVGEKLFF. CDR3 sequence (DNA): TGTGCCGTCTCACAGGGGGTGGGGGAAAAACTGTTTTTT.

This clone has a single count. The chain couples TRBV30 to TRBJ2-7, with D tentatively TRBD2 (7 bases). Germline-derived CDR1 and CDR2 are GTSNPN and SVGIG (reference sequence). V was shortened by 4 bases and J by 4 bases, with 11 bases between the two germline ends. CDR3 length: 12 residues. The CDR3 DNA follows: TGTGCCTGGATGGGAGGGGGGTACGAGCAGTACTTC. Its translation is CAWMGGGYEQYF.

The chain couples TRBV7-2 to TRBJ2-5, with unresolved D. Germline V gene lookup returns CDR1 SGHTA and CDR2 FQGNSA. V was clipped by 1 base and J by 7 bases, with 7 bases between them. This CDR3 contains 12 residues. In DNA, the CDR3 is TGTGCCAGCAGCTTAGTTTCCGGGACCCAGTACTTC. Translated, it gives CASSLVSGTQYF.

The genes are TRBV6-1 and TRBJ2-1; TRBD2 agrees at 13 bases. V dropped 6 bases and J dropped 10; count of bases not matched to a gene: 6. The germline V gene has CDR1 MNHNS and CDR2 SASEGT. This CDR3 is built from 14 residues. CDR3 DNA sequence: TGTGCCAGCAGCGCACCGGGACTAGCGGGGGAGCAGTTCTTC. Protein product: CASSAPGLAGEQFF.